This T cell receptor beta chain was sequenced in a study of shared clonotypes between healthy human individuals. The study, taken as a whole, reports: Estimated clonotype richness was generally higher in naive than memory subsets.

In the source study's methods: Filtering differed for immunoSEQ, which gave only junction sequences without quality scores. Repertoires were generated with immunoSEQ multiplex PCR, while TCRdb's copy carries only in-frame clones and drops some. The V and J calls and clone size were taken over from that table, and D and trimming were inferred from the DNA. The profile covers approximately 1.4 million clones, with around 98% appearing a single time and 0.4% to 0.45% taken by the ten largest. The CDR3 runs to 14 residues. Unmatched junction bases numbered 5, after V lost 2 bases and J lost 7 bases. Germline lookup yields CDR1 MNHEY and CDR2 SMNVEV (reference sequence). This clone was found once. No antigen is known for it.

The chain carries TRBV27 and TRBJ1-5, with 7 bases identical to TRBD1. The sequence was collected from a man between 25 and 39 years old in good health. Sequences were obtained from naive CD4+ T cells sorted from blood. Documented subset: CD45RA+ positively selected. For the CDR3, the DNA is TGTGCCAGCAGTTTAAACGACAGGGTACAGCCCCAGCATTTT. Its protein is CASSLNDRVQPQHF.